This TCR beta chain emerged from a study of PD-1 blockade in mismatch repair-deficient tumors. The TCR-sequenced patients were three responders to pembrolizumab. Assay used: immunoSEQ multiplex PCR; TCRdb lists only in-frame clones, some missing. This table has approximately 40,000 clones, around 79% appearing once. Trimming at V came to 4 bases and at J to 5 bases, leaving 5 bases not matched to a gene. This CDR3 contains 15 residues. Looked up from germline, CDR1 is LNHDA and CDR2 is SQIVND (reference sequence). The genes are TRBV19 and TRBJ2-2, with TRBD1 matching over 9 bases. The sequence derives from an adult with mismatch repair-deficient cancer. The source material was peripheral blood, sampled 4 weeks after starting pembrolizumab. The CDR3 sequence is CASSTGDRVTGELFF. The CDR3 nucleotides are TGTGCCAGTAGTACCGGGGACAGGGTGACCGGGGAGCTGTTTTTT.